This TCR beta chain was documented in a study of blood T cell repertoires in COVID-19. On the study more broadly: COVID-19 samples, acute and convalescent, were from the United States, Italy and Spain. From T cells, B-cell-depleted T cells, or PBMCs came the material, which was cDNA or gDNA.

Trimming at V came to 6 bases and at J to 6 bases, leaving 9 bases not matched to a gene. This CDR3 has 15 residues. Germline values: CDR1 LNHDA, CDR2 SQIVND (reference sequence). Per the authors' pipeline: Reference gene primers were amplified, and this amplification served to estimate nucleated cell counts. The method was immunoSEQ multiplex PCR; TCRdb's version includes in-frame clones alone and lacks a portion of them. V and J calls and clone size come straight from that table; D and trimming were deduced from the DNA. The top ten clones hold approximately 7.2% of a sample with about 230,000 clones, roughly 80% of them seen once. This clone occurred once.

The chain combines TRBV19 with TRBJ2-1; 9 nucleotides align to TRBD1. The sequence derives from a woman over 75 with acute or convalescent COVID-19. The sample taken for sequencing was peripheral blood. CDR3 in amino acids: CASRLGTGRGNEQFF. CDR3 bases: TGTGCCAGTAGACTGGGGACAGGGAGGGGCAATGAGCAGTTCTTC.